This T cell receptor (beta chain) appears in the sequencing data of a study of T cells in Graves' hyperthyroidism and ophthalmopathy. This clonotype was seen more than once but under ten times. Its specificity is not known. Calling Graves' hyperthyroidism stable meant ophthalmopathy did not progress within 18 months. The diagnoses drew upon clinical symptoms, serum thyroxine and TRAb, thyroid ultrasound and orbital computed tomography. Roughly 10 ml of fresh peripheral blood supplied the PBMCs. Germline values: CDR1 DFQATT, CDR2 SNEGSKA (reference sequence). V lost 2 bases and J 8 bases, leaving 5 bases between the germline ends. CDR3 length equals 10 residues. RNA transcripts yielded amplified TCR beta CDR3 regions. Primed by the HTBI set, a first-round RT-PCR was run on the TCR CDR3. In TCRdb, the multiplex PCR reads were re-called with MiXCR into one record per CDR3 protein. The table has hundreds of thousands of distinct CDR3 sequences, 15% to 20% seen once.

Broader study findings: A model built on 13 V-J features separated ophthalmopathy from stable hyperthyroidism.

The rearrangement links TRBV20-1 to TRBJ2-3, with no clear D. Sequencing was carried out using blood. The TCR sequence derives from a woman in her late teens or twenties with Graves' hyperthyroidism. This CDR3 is CSARSGTQYF. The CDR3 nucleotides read TGCAGTGCTAGATCCGGTACGCAGTATTTT.